Each of the 8 T cell receptor beta chains below was sequenced from the same sample in a study of blood T cell repertoires in COVID-19. Some clones are missing from TCRdb's copy, which holds only in-frame ones; the method was immunoSEQ multiplex PCR. The repertoire includes under 400,000 clones, approximately 89% of them detected once, and under 2% sits in the top ten. Sequenced sample: peripheral blood. The receptors were gathered from a woman aged 25-40 years with COVID-19, enrolled during active disease.

As for this clone: The same CDR3 also results from other DNA sequences found in this sample. The chain carries TRBV7-2 and TRBJ1-4; 10 bases fit TRBD1. Germline V lookup: CDR1 SGHTA, CDR2 FQGNSA. V shed 5 bases, J shed 6 bases, and the junction held 3 bases outside the gene matches. This CDR3 comprises 14 residues. The CDR3 DNA reads as TGTGCCAGCAGCCGGGACAGGGGCGATGAAAAACTGTTTTTT. Encoded protein: CASSRDRGDEKLFF.

This clone was seen just once. A junction end diverges from the germline sequence, so it may reflect a read error. This chain uses TRBV4-3 with TRBJ1-2; 8 positions match TRBD1. There are 15 residues in the CDR3. Germline V CDR1 and CDR2: LGHNA, YSLEER. CDR3 DNA sequence: TGCGCCAGCAGCCAGGATCTCGCCAGGGGGCTCAATTCAGCCTTC. It translates to CASSQDLARGLNSAF.

The chain uses TRBV7-2 and TRBJ2-3; TRBD2 aligns across 9 bases. The CDR3 runs 16 residues. In germline, CDR1 is SGHTA, CDR2 FQGNSA. With 0 bases clipped from V and 5 bases from J, the junction kept 6 bases outside the gene matches. CDR3 DNA sequence: TGTGCCAGCAGCTTAGCAATAGCGGGGGCCCAAGATACGCAGTATTTT. Translated, it gives CASSLAIAGAQDTQYF.

The CDR3 spells CASSVIAGAYNEQFF. In nucleotides, the CDR3 is TGTGCCAGCAGCGTCATAGCGGGGGCCTACAATGAGCAGTTCTTC. V gene TRBV9 combines with J gene TRBJ2-1, with 9 nucleotides matching TRBD2. The CDR3 is 15 residues long. Germline trimming cut 2 bases from V and 2 bases from J; bases unmatched to any gene: 2. Germline V CDR1 and CDR2: SGDLS, YYNGEE.

The chain uses TRBV6-5 and TRBJ1-1; 7 nucleotides match TRBD1. CDR3 length: 14 amino acids. V was pared by 5 bases and J by 5 bases, with 8 bases of the junction left unmatched. Germline CDR1 and CDR2: MNHEY and SVGAGI. CDR3 coding DNA: TGTGCCAGCAGTCTTCAGGGGGATTGGACTGAAGCTTTCTTT. Amino acid sequence: CASSLQGDWTEAFF.

V and J are TRBV29-1 and TRBJ1-2; 9 positions agree with TRBD1. The CDR3 is 16 amino acids. The V gene's germline CDR1 is SQVTM and CDR2 ANQGSEA. The junction had 17 bases not matched to a gene; V was cut back by 4 bases and J by 8 bases. The DNA for the CDR3 is TGCAGCGTTGGGGGGACAGGGCCCCACCAGGGTGAAGGCTACACCTTC. This codes for CSVGGTGPHQGEGYTF.

V gene TRBV6-5 combines with J gene TRBJ1-4, with D possibly matching TRBD1 (5 bases). V dropped 4 bases and J dropped 1 base, with 10 bases sitting between them. This CDR3 comprises 15 residues. Germline-derived CDR1 and CDR2 are MNHEY and SVGAGI. The chain's CDR3 is CASSSMGLTNEKLFF. The CDR3, as DNA: TGTGCCAGCAGTTCTATGGGGCTAACTAATGAAAAACTGTTTTTT.

The chain joins TRBV10-3 to TRBJ1-6; D is perhaps TRBD1 (6 bases). Germline V lookup: CDR1 ENHRY, CDR2 SYGVKD. This CDR3 contains 15 residues. Trimming took 4 bases from V and 9 from J, leaving 16 bases between them. The CDR3 loop is CAISVGTGNRSPLHF. The DNA of the CDR3 is TGTGCCATCAGTGTTGGAACAGGGAATCGTTCACCCCTCCACTTT.